One sample yielded the 18 T cell receptor beta chains listed below, sequenced in a study of PD-L1 blockade in urothelial cancer. Libraries were prepared by immunoSEQ multiplex PCR; TCRdb keeps only in-frame clonotypes and omits some of them. The sample has about 130,000 clones; around 84% are singletons. As for time point: pretreatment peripheral blood. The input for sequencing was PBMCs, taken around atezolizumab (anti-PD-L1) treatment. The source of these receptors is a man in his forties or fifties with urothelial cancer.

The CDR3, as DNA: TGTGCCAGTAGAGGCTGGACAGGGAGGTCAGATACGCAGTATTTT. It specifies CASRGWTGRSDTQYF. The V and J genes are TRBV19 and TRBJ2-3; TRBD1 matches at 8 bases. The CDR3 contains 15 residues. Trimming at V came to 6 bases and at J to 4 bases, leaving 9 bases not matched to a gene. Germline CDR1 is LNHDA and CDR2 is SQIVND (reference sequence).

The chain couples TRBV28 to TRBJ1-1, with 10 positions matching TRBD1. The CDR3 length is 14 residues. V lost 5 bases and J lost 4; bases outside the gene matches: 4. Germline loops: CDR1 MDHEN, CDR2 SYDVKM. This chain's CDR3 is CASSARQGATEAFF. The CDR3 DNA follows: TGTGCCAGCAGTGCGAGACAGGGGGCCACTGAAGCTTTCTTT.

The gene calls are TRBV6-6 and TRBJ2-5, with D tentatively TRBD1 (5 bases). CDR1 and CDR2 (germline): MNHNY, SVGAGI (reference sequence). This CDR3 has 12 residues. V gave up 6 bases and J gave up 4 bases, with 9 bases separating them. The CDR3 protein is CASRQGRETQYF. For the CDR3, the DNA is TGTGCCAGCAGGCAGGGCCGAGAGACCCAGTACTTC.

V usage is TRBV7-3 and J usage is TRBJ1-1; D gene unclear. Trimming removed 1 base from V and 4 bases from J, with 7 bases in between. The CDR3 length is 13 residues. Germline V gene data show CDR1 as SGHTA and CDR2 as FQGTGA. CDR3 loop: CASSLNSVTEAFF. CDR3 DNA sequence: TGTGCCAGCAGCTTAAATTCGGTCACTGAAGCTTTCTTT.

The chain links TRBV6-1 to TRBJ1-1, with D possibly matching TRBD1 (5 bases). Between the trimmed V and J ends, which lost 5 bases and 5 bases, there was a span of 15 bases. CDR3 length: 14 amino acids. Germline V gene sequence: CDR1 MNHNS, CDR2 SASEGT. CDR3: CASSIGTGGTEAFF. DNA for the CDR3: TGTGCCAGCAGTATTGGGACCGGGGGGACTGAAGCTTTCTTT.

Written as DNA, the CDR3 is TGTGCCAGCAGTTTCGGAGCCAGCAATCAGCCCCAGCATTTT. Residues: CASSFGASNQPQHF. The chain recombines TRBV27 with TRBJ1-5; D uncertain. The germline CDR1 and CDR2 sequences are MNHEY and SMNVEV (reference sequence). The CDR3 is 14 residues long. The V gene lost 3 bases and the J gene lost 1 base, with 7 bases spanning the gap.

The chain joins TRBV18 to TRBJ2-3; D is undetermined. V shed 2 bases and J shed 0 bases, with 9 bases lying between them. This CDR3 has 15 residues. Germline V lookup: CDR1 KGHSH, CDR2 LQKENI. The CDR3 loop is CASSPYQASTDTQYF. In DNA, the CDR3 is TGTGCCAGCTCACCATACCAGGCTAGCACAGATACGCAGTATTTT.

The chain uses TRBV27 and TRBJ1-5, with 7 bases identical to TRBD1. Germline V gene lookup returns CDR1 MNHEY and CDR2 SMNVEV (reference sequence). The CDR3 contains 15 residues. The J segment lost 9 bases and the V segment lost 4 bases, leaving 12 bases of the junction unmatched. CDR3 in amino acids: CASSYTGARASPQHF. In DNA form, the CDR3 reads TGTGCCAGCAGTTACACAGGGGCCCGGGCGTCGCCCCAGCATTTT.

The gene calls are TRBV18 and TRBJ2-1; D is perhaps TRBD2 (6 bases). The CDR3 runs 15 residues. V lost 1 base, J lost 6 bases, and 13 bases lay in between. CDR1 and CDR2 (germline): KGHSH, LQKENI. CDR3 nucleotide sequence: TGTGCCAGCTCACCACTGGCCAAAGCGGGCAATGAGCAGTTCTTC. This sequence encodes CASSPLAKAGNEQFF.

The V gene is TRBV6-1, the J gene TRBJ1-1; D is undetermined. The CDR3 runs to 13 residues. V lost 7 bases, J lost 0 bases, and 9 bases lay in between. The germline V gene encodes CDR1 MNHNS and CDR2 SASEGT. The CDR3 DNA sequence: TGTGCCAGCAACTTAAAGATGAACACTGAAGCTTTCTTT. Its translation is CASNLKMNTEAFF.

The chain links TRBV5-1 to TRBJ1-1; 7 bases map to TRBD1. CDR1 and CDR2 (germline): SGHRS, YFSETQ. This CDR3 region has 15 residues. V gave up 4 bases and J gave up 0 bases; unmatched junction bases: 6. The CDR3 reads CASSPEGTVNTEAFF. CDR3 nucleotides: TGCGCCAGCAGCCCGGAAGGGACAGTGAACACTGAAGCTTTCTTT.

This chain links TRBV28 with TRBJ2-5; TRBD2 matches 10 bases. CDR3 length equals 19 residues. Germline V lookup: CDR1 MDHEN, CDR2 SYDVKM. V lost 4 bases to trimming and J lost 5 bases; unmatched junction nucleotides: 19. The CDR3 loop is CASSSTRTSGEFLKETQYF. CDR3 in DNA: TGTGCCAGCAGTTCCACTCGGACTAGCGGCGAGTTCTTAAAGGAGACCCAGTACTTC. Complete variable domain (other parts from reference TRBV28 and TRBJ2-5): DVKVTQSSRYLVKRTGEKVFLECVQDMDHENMFWYRQDPGLGLRLIYFSYDVKMKEKGDIPEGYSVSREKKERFSLILESASTNQTSMYLCASSSTRTSGEFLKETQYFGPGTRLLVL.

Ten or more counts support this clone. This same CDR3 is encoded by further DNA sequences in the sample. The rearrangement links TRBV10-3 to TRBJ2-7; 10 bases are shared with TRBD2. V shed 4 bases and J 4 bases; nucleotides not matched to a gene: 1. CDR1 is ENHRY, CDR2 SYGVKD, per germline. This CDR3 is 13 amino acids long. This CDR3 is CAISAAGGYEQYF. The CDR3, as DNA: TGTGCCATCAGTGCAGCGGGAGGGTACGAGCAGTACTTC.

J is TRBJ2-1 and V is TRBV9; the D gene is possibly TRBD2 (6 bases). The CDR3 has 14 residues. V was clipped by 5 bases and J by 9 bases, with 18 bases between them. Germline CDR1 and CDR2: SGDLS and YYNGEE. The CDR3, as DNA: TGTGCCAGCAGTCGTAGCGGCGGGCCGGTTGAGCAGTTCTTC. Its translation: CASSRSGGPVEQFF.

The rearrangement links TRBV6-1 to TRBJ1-2; no clear D gene. CDR1 and CDR2 from the germline V gene are MNHNS and SASEGT. The CDR3 loop spans 15 amino acids. V shed 2 bases and J shed 8 bases, with 18 bases lying between them. In DNA form, the CDR3 reads TGTGCCAGCAGTGAACGGCAGCGCAAAAGATCAGGCTACACCTTC. Amino acid sequence: CASSERQRKRSGYTF.

The chain combines TRBV29-1 with TRBJ2-3; maybe TRBD2 (6 bases). Germline loops: CDR1 SQVTM, CDR2 ANQGSEA. With 4 bases removed from V and 2 bases from J, the gap between germline ends came to 10 bases. The CDR3 extends over 13 amino acids. The CDR3 DNA reads TGCAGCGTTGGGCGGGACTCCACAGATACGCAGTATTTT. This codes for CSVGRDSTDTQYF.

The genes are TRBV2 and TRBJ1-6, with 9 bases identical to TRBD1. The CDR3 totals 16 residues. The trim removed 5 bases at V and 6 bases at J, leaving 8 bases unmatched. Germline V lookup: CDR1 SNHLY, CDR2 FYNNEI. The CDR3, as DNA: TGTGCCAGCAGTTACACAGGGGGCTCGGGTAATTCACCCCTCCACTTT. Translation: CASSYTGGSGNSPLHF.

This clone was seen only a few times. The chain carries TRBV10-3 and TRBJ1-1; no clear D gene. The CDR3 sequence is 12 residues long. Per germline, CDR1 ENHRY and CDR2 SYGVKD. With 4 bases removed from V and 7 bases from J, the gap between germline ends came to 10 bases. CDR3: CAISATSLEAFF. The CDR3 DNA follows: TGTGCCATCAGTGCGACTAGCCTTGAAGCTTTCTTT.